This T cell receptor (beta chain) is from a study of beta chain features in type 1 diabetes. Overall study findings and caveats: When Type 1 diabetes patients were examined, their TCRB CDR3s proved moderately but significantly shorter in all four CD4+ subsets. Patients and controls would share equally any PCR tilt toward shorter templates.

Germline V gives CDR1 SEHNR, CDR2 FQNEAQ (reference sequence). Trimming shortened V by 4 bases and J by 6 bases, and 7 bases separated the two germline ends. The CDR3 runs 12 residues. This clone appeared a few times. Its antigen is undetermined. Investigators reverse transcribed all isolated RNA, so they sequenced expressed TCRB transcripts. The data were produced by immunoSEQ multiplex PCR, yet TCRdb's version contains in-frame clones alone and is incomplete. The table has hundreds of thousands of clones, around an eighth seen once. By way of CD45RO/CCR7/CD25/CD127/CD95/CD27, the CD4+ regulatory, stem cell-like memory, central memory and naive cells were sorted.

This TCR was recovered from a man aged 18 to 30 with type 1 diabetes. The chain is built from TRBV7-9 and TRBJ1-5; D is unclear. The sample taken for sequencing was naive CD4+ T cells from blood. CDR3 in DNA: TGTGCCAGCAGCTCCCCTTCTCAGCCCCAGCATTTT. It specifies CASSSPSQPQHF.